These 7 T cell receptor beta chains came from one sample sequenced in a study of STAT5B mutations in CD4+ large granular lymphocyte leukemia. Assay used: immunoSEQ multiplex PCR; TCRdb lists only in-frame clones, some missing. Here the sample spans 37,000 or so clones, 80% to 90% being singletons. The specimen sequenced was CD4+ T cells from blood buffy coats. These receptors all stem from a human donor in good health.

The chain employs TRBV19 and TRBJ1-6, with D possibly being TRBD1 (5 bases). Trimming stripped 3 bases from V and 7 bases from J, with 10 bases between. CDR1 and CDR2 (germline): LNHDA, SQIVND (reference sequence). The CDR3 has 14 amino acids. This CDR3 reads CASSMLGGNSPLHF. In DNA, the CDR3 is TGTGCCAGTAGTATGCTGGGGGGGAATTCACCCCTCCACTTT.

This clone appeared a few times. This chain uses TRBV4-1 with TRBJ1-2, with 10 positions matching TRBD1. CDR3 length equals 16 residues. V lost 1 base and J lost 7; bases outside the gene matches: 9. The V gene's germline CDR1 is MGHRA and CDR2 YSYEKL. The CDR3 DNA follows: TGCGCCAGCAGCCAAGCCGGGACAGGGGCGGACGGTGGCTACACCTTC. Protein: CASSQAGTGADGGYTF.

The chain combines TRBV10-3 with TRBJ1-2; no firm D call. In germline, CDR1 is ENHRY, CDR2 SYGVKD. Deletions cut 0 bases from V and 8 bases from J, with 10 bases between. There are 13 residues in the CDR3. The CDR3 here is CAISESAGSGYTF. CDR3 sequence (DNA): TGTGCCATCAGTGAGTCGGCCGGGAGCGGCTACACCTTC.

This chain links TRBV11-2 with TRBJ2-5; D is undetermined. Germline CDR1 and CDR2: SGHAT and FQNNGV. V shed 5 bases and J shed 4 bases, with 8 bases lying between them. This CDR3 contains 12 residues. Here the CDR3 reads CASSPQRETQYF. CDR3 DNA sequence: TGTGCCAGCAGCCCCCAACGAGAGACCCAGTACTTC.

The chain employs TRBV19 and TRBJ1-2; D perhaps matches TRBD1 (5 bases). Germline CDR1 reads LNHDA; CDR2 reads SQIVND (reference sequence). The CDR3 extends over 15 amino acids. Trimming pared 3 bases from V and 2 bases from J, leaving 13 bases between. The CDR3 bases are TGTGCCAGTAGTATCCTTTCGGGACGGAACTATGGCTACACCTTC. Amino acids: CASSILSGRNYGYTF.

The chain has TRBV5-1 and TRBJ1-4; TRBD1 matches at 9 bases. The CDR3 covers 15 residues. The germline CDR1 and CDR2 sequences are SGHRS and YFSETQ. V trimming: 4 bases; J trimming: 5 bases; junction bases outside the gene matches: 6. CDR3 region: CASSAWTGENEKLFF. The CDR3 DNA reads as TGCGCCAGCAGCGCCTGGACAGGGGAGAATGAAAAACTGTTTTTT.

This clone was seen once. V usage is TRBV11-2 and J usage is TRBJ2-1; D possibly uses TRBD1 or TRBD2 (5 bases each). Germline loops: CDR1 SGHAT, CDR2 FQNNGV. The CDR3 contains 14 residues. With 8 bases removed from V and 5 bases from J, the gap between germline ends came to 16 bases. The CDR3 sequence: CASLGLAVNNEQFF. The CDR3 DNA reads TGTGCCAGCTTGGGGCTAGCAGTGAACAATGAGCAGTTCTTC.